This note documents a single TCR beta chain sequence. Per the authors' pipeline: From reference gene primer amplification, estimates of nucleated cell counts were derived. Repertoires were generated with immunoSEQ multiplex PCR, while TCRdb's copy carries only in-frame clones and drops some. V and J calls plus clone size are reproduced from that table; the DNA served to infer D and trimming. In the table there are 350,000 or so clones, around nine tenths of which are singletons. Individuals aged roughly 18 to 95 years were recruited from roughly 22 US areas. The source of the sample is a study of blood T cell repertoires in COVID-19. V shed 5 bases, J shed 6 bases, and the junction held 9 bases outside the gene matches. The CDR3 runs 16 residues. Germline CDR1 and CDR2: LNHDA and SQIVND (reference sequence).

The TCR comes from a woman in her thirties who had been exposed to COVID-19. Material: PBMCs or T cells enriched from blood (not recorded which). This chain links TRBV19 with TRBJ2-1; TRBD2 matches 11 bases. The CDR3 spells CASSRQLAGVLNEQFF. DNA for the CDR3: TGTGCCAGTAGTCGACAACTAGCGGGAGTACTCAATGAGCAGTTCTTC.